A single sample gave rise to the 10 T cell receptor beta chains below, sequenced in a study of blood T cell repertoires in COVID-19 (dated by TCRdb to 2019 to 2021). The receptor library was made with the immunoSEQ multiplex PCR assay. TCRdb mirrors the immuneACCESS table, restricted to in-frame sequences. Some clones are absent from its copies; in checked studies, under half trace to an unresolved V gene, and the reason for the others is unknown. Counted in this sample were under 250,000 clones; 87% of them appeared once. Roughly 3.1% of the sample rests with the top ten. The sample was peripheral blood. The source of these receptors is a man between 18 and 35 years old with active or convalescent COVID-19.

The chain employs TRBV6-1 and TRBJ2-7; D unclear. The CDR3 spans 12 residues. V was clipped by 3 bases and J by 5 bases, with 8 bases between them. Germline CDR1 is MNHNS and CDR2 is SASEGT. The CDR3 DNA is TGTGCCAGCAGTGAGGTTGGAGACGAGCAGTACTTC. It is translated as CASSEVGDEQYF.

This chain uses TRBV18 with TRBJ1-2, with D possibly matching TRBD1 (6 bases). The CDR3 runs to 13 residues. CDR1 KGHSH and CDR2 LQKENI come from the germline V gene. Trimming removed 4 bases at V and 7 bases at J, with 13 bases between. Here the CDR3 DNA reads TGTGCCAGCTCACTAGGGACACCGGTTGGCTACACCTTC. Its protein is CASSLGTPVGYTF.

CDR3 sequence reads: CASSYRGTAYNEQFF. In nucleotides, the CDR3 is TGTGCCAGCAGTTACCGGGGGACAGCCTACAATGAGCAGTTCTTC. V is TRBV6-6 and J is TRBJ2-1, with TRBD1 as a possible D gene (7 bases). V lost 2 bases and J 2 bases, leaving 10 bases between the germline ends. Germline V gene data show CDR1 as MNHNY and CDR2 as SVGAGI (reference sequence). The CDR3 sequence is 15 residues long.

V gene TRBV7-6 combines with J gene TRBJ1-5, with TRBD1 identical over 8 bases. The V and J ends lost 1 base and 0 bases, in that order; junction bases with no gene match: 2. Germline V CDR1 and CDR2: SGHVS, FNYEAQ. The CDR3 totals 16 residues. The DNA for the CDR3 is TGTGCCAGCAGCTTAGGACAGGGGCCTAGCAATCAGCCCCAGCATTTT. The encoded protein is CASSLGQGPSNQPQHF.

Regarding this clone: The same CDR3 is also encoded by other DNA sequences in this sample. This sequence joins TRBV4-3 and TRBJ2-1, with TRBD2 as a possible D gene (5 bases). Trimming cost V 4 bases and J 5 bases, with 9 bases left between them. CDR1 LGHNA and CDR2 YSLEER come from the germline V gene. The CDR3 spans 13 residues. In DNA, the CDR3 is TGCGCCAGCAGCCCCGGGATCAACAATGAGCAGTTCTTC. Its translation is CASSPGINNEQFF.

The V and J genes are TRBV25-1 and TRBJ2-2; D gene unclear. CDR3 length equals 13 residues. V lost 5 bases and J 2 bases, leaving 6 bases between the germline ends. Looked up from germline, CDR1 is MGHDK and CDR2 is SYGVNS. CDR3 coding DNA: TGTGCCAGCAGTTTTCCTAACACCGGGGAGCTGTTTTTT. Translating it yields CASSFPNTGELFF.

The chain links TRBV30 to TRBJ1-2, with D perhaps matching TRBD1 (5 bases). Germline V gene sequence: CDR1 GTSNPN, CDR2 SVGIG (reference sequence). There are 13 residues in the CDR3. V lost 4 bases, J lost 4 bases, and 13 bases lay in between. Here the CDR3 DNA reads TGTGCCTGGACCTCAAGGGGTGTCTATGGCTACACCTTC. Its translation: CAWTSRGVYGYTF.

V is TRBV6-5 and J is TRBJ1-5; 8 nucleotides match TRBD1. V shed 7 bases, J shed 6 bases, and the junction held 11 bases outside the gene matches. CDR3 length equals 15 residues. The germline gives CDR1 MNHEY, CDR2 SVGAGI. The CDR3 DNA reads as TGTGCCAGCAAACAAGGACAGGGCAAGGCTCAGCCCCAGCATTTT. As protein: CASKQGQGKAQPQHF.

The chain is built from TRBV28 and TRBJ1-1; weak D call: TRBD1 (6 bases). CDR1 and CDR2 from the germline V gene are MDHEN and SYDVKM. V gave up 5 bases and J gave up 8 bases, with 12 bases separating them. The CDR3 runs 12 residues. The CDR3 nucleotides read TGTGCCAGCAGTACAGACAGGTGGGAAGCTTTCTTT. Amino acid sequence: CASSTDRWEAFF. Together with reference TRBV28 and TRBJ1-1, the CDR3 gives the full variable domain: DVKVTQSSRYLVKRTGEKVFLECVQDMDHENMFWYRQDPGLGLRLIYFSYDVKMKEKGDIPEGYSVSREKKERFSLILESASTNQTSMYLCASSTDRWEAFFGQGTRLTVV.

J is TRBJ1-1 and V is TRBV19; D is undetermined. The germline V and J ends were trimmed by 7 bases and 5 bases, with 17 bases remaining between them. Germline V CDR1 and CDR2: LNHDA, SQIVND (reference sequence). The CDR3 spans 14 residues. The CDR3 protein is CASTPNHEWTEAFF. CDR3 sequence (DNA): TGTGCCAGTACCCCCAATCATGAGTGGACTGAAGCTTTCTTT.